These 32 T cell receptor beta chains were sequenced from one sample in a study of OX40 agonist ivuxolimab in advanced cancers. The assay was immunoSEQ multiplex PCR, and TCRdb's table has in-frame clones only and misses some. The sample holds 90,000 to 95,000 clones; approximately 87% are singletons and the top ten take about 4%. This sample comprised CD4+ or CD8+ T cells sorted from blood, obtained in a trial of the OX40 agonist ivuxolimab. The receptors stem from an adult with an advanced solid tumor such as melanoma, head and neck, liver or kidney cancer.

The V gene is TRBV6-1, the J gene TRBJ2-3; 11 bases fit TRBD2. There are 17 residues in the CDR3. Per the germline V gene, CDR1 is MNHNS and CDR2 is SASEGT. With 2 bases clipped from V and 0 bases from J, the junction kept 4 bases outside the gene matches. Here the CDR3 DNA reads TGTGCCAGCAGTGAATTGAGACTAGCGGGAAGCACAGATACGCAGTATTTT. It encodes CASSELRLAGSTDTQYF.

This chain links TRBV30 with TRBJ2-5; tentatively, D is TRBD2 (5 bases). The J call is in doubt because the DNA end fits TRBJ2-7 better. Looked up from germline, CDR1 is GTSNPN and CDR2 is SVGIG (reference sequence). The CDR3 covers 13 residues. The CDR3 reads CAWSSEVSYEQYF. CDR3 DNA sequence: TGTGCCTGGAGTTCGGAGGTCTCCTACGAGCAGTACTTC.

The chain has TRBV19 and TRBJ1-1; tentative D call: TRBD1 (6 bases). The V end was cut by 5 bases, the J end by 9 bases, with 16 bases between. The germline V gene encodes CDR1 LNHDA and CDR2 SQIVND (reference sequence). The CDR3 has 13 amino acids. The CDR3 DNA reads TGTGCCAGTAGTCAAACCACCGGGACAAAAGCTTTCTTT. Translation gives CASSQTTGTKAFF.

This chain joins TRBV11-2 and TRBJ1-1; unclear D gene. CDR3 length: 15 residues. The germline gives CDR1 SGHAT, CDR2 FQNNGV. Trimming removed 0 bases from V and 7 bases from J, with 15 bases in between. CDR3 sequence reads: CASSLDLTFTSEAFF. The CDR3 nucleotides are TGTGCCAGCAGCTTAGATTTAACCTTCACCAGTGAAGCTTTCTTT. The whole variable domain, remainder taken from reference TRBV11-2 and TRBJ1-1, is EAGVAQSPRYKIIEKRQSVAFWCNPISGHATLYWYQQILGQGPKLLIQFQNNGVVDDSQLPKDRFSAERLKGVDSTLKIQPAKLEDSAVYLCASSLDLTFTSEAFFGQGTRLTVV.

V usage is TRBV11-2 and J usage is TRBJ1-3, with D maybe TRBD1 (5 bases). Trimming pared 1 base from V and 5 bases from J, leaving 9 bases between. This CDR3 spans 14 amino acids. Germline assignment: CDR1 SGHAT and CDR2 FQNNGV. CDR3 bases: TGTGCCAGCAGCTTAGTGGACACTCGAAACACCATATATTTT. Protein: CASSLVDTRNTIYF.

This clone was detected a few times. The CDR3 spells CSVGGDRGSYGYTF. The CDR3 DNA sequence: TGCAGCGTTGGTGGGGACAGGGGATCTTATGGCTACACCTTC. The genes are TRBV29-1 and TRBJ1-2, with 10 bases fitting TRBD1. Germline V CDR1 and CDR2: SQVTM, ANQGSEA. V was pared by 4 bases and J by 5 bases, with 7 bases of the junction left unmatched. The CDR3 spans 14 residues.

The chain combines TRBV19 with TRBJ2-7, with 8 nucleotides matching TRBD1. The CDR3 has 18 residues. The germline CDR1 and CDR2 sequences are LNHDA and SQIVND (reference sequence). The ends lost 7 bases at V and 5 bases at J; junction bases unmatched: 22. In DNA, the CDR3 is TGTGCCAGTAATGGGCCATTCGAGGTCAGGGGGCGCGGACACGAGCAGTACGTC. Its protein is CASNGPFEVRGRGHEQYV.

V gene TRBV28 combines with J gene TRBJ1-2, with D uncertain. CDR1 and CDR2 from the germline V gene are MDHEN and SYDVKM. There are 11 residues in the CDR3. The ends were cut back, 6 bases at V and 2 bases at J, with 4 bases in the middle. CDR3 in amino acids: CASRWNYGYTF. DNA of the CDR3: TGTGCCAGCAGATGGAACTATGGCTACACCTTC.

The chain is built from TRBV7-2 and TRBJ1-3; TRBD1 agrees at 7 bases. CDR3 size: 16 residues. V was pared by 4 bases and J by 0 bases, with 6 bases of the junction left unmatched. In germline, CDR1 is SGHTA, CDR2 FQGNSA. The CDR3 region has the DNA TGTGCCAGCAGCTGGGGACAGTCATACTCTGGAAACACCATATATTTT. Translated, it gives CASSWGQSYSGNTIYF.

V and J are TRBV7-9 and TRBJ2-3; D is possibly TRBD2 (6 bases). Germline values: CDR1 SEHNR, CDR2 FQNEAQ (reference sequence). The CDR3 covers 14 residues. V was clipped by 5 bases and J by 4 bases, with 13 bases between them. CDR3 protein: CASSQRDFSDTQYF. The CDR3 coding sequence is TGTGCCAGCAGCCAAAGGGACTTTTCAGATACGCAGTATTTT.

The chain has TRBV6-5 and TRBJ1-1, with 7 nucleotides matching TRBD1. CDR1 is MNHEY and CDR2 is SVGAGI in the germline V gene. V lost 6 bases to trimming and J lost 3 bases; unmatched junction nucleotides: 10. This CDR3 contains 15 residues. In nucleotides, the CDR3 is TGTGCCAGCAGCCCGCGCGGGAGGGGGCACACTGAAGCTTTCTTT. It codes for CASSPRGRGHTEAFF.

This clone was counted between two and nine times. The chain joins TRBV15 to TRBJ2-3, with D maybe TRBD2 (6 bases). This CDR3 is built from 18 residues. V was trimmed by 3 bases and J by 3 bases, leaving 22 bases between them. Germline CDR1 LNHNV, CDR2 YYDKDF (reference sequence). The CDR3 reads CATSSGPGVAERTDTQYF. The CDR3 coding sequence is TGTGCCACCAGCAGTGGACCCGGAGTAGCGGAAAGAACAGATACGCAGTATTTT.

This sequence joins TRBV11-3 and TRBJ2-3; TRBD1 or TRBD2 may be the D gene (5 bases each). The germline V gene has CDR1 SGHNT and CDR2 YENEEA. This CDR3 spans 14 amino acids. Trimming removed 5 bases from V and 0 bases from J, with 9 bases in between. In nucleotides, the CDR3 is TGTGCCAGCAGCCGGGACGTAAGCACAGATACGCAGTATTTT. Its protein is CASSRDVSTDTQYF.

V is TRBV28 and J is TRBJ1-3; 7 bases fit TRBD1. Trimming at V came to 4 bases and at J to 1 base, leaving 1 base not matched to a gene. The germline CDR1 and CDR2 sequences are MDHEN and SYDVKM. The CDR3 runs 14 residues. CDR3 bases: TGTGCCAGCAGTTCAGGGGGGTCTGGAAACACCATATATTTT. This codes for CASSSGGSGNTIYF.

The J gene is TRBJ2-2, the V gene TRBV7-8; the D gene could be TRBD1 or TRBD2 (5 bases each). Trimming left V 5 bases short and J 0 bases short, with 25 bases between. The CDR3 contains 20 residues. Germline loops: CDR1 SGHVS, CDR2 FQNEAQ. The CDR3 region is CASSRETGQGSPANTGELFF. DNA of the CDR3: TGTGCCAGCAGCCGGGAAACCGGGCAGGGCAGCCCCGCGAACACCGGGGAGCTGTTTTTT. Using reference TRBV7-8 and TRBJ2-2 for the parts outside the CDR3, the full variable domain is GAGVSQSPRYKVAKRGQDVALRCDPISGHVSLFWYQQALGQGPEFLTYFQNEAQLDKSGLPSDRFFAERPEGSVSTLKIQRTQQEDSAVYLCASSRETGQGSPANTGELFFGEGSRLTVL.

This clone has only a few counts. J is TRBJ1-1 and V is TRBV5-1; 8 nucleotides line up with TRBD1. The germline CDR1 and CDR2 sequences are SGHRS and YFSETQ. Germline trimming cut 0 bases from V and 7 bases from J; bases unmatched to any gene: 20. The CDR3 runs to 19 residues. The CDR3 nucleotides read TGCGCCAGCAGCTTGGAAGGCTGGCAGGGGGCTGGTAAAGGTAGTGAAGCTTTCTTT. Protein sequence: CASSLEGWQGAGKGSEAFF. Filled out from reference TRBV5-1 and TRBJ1-1, the complete variable domain reads KAGVTQTPRYLIKTRGQQVTLSCSPISGHRSVSWYQQTPGQGLQFLFEYFSETQRNKGNFPGRFSGRQFSNSRSEMNVSTLELGDSALYLCASSLEGWQGAGKGSEAFFGQGTRLTVV.

The chain has TRBV19 and TRBJ2-3; TRBD1 matches at 7 bases. With 5 bases clipped from V and 4 bases from J, the junction kept 3 bases outside the gene matches. Germline V gene data show CDR1 as LNHDA and CDR2 as SQIVND (reference sequence). This CDR3 region has 13 residues. The CDR3 nucleotides read TGTGCCAGTAGTCAGGGACAGCCAGATACGCAGTATTTT. This sequence encodes CASSQGQPDTQYF.

The chain joins TRBV5-1 to TRBJ2-5, with 14 bases matching TRBD2. The CDR3 extends over 16 amino acids. V lost 4 bases and J lost 7; bases outside the gene matches: 9. Germline V gene sequence: CDR1 SGHRS, CDR2 YFSETQ. CDR3 amino acids: CASSTQPGTSGGTQYF. The CDR3 bases are TGCGCCAGCAGCACCCAACCCGGGACTAGCGGGGGGACCCAGTACTTC.

This chain uses TRBV6-5 with TRBJ1-4; the match to TRBD1 covers 8 bases. The CDR3 length is 14 residues. Germline V gene sequence: CDR1 MNHEY, CDR2 SVGAGI. V lost 5 bases to trimming and J lost 7 bases; unmatched junction nucleotides: 6. CDR3 nucleotides: TGTGCCAGCAGTCGCGACAGGGGCGGTGAAAAACTGTTTTTT. Its protein product is CASSRDRGGEKLFF.

This clone was detected only once. This chain links TRBV28 with TRBJ2-6, with TRBD1 matching over 7 bases. In germline, CDR1 is MDHEN, CDR2 SYDVKM. V lost 5 bases to trimming and J lost 0 bases; unmatched junction nucleotides: 13. The CDR3 runs 19 residues. CDR3: CASSEDRKVAFSGANVLTF. The CDR3 nucleotides read TGTGCCAGCAGTGAGGACAGGAAGGTCGCTTTCTCTGGGGCCAACGTCCTGACTTTC.

This clone has a single count. J is TRBJ1-3 and V is TRBV19, with D hard to call. The CDR3 loop spans 15 amino acids. With 5 bases removed from V and 5 bases from J, the gap between germline ends came to 16 bases. The V gene's germline CDR1 is LNHDA and CDR2 SQIVND (reference sequence). The CDR3 region has the DNA TGTGCCAGTAGTCCTCGCGAGGGATCGAGAAACACCATATATTTT. Its protein product is CASSPREGSRNTIYF. Together with reference TRBV19 and TRBJ1-3, the CDR3 gives the full variable domain: DGGITQSPKYLFRKEGQNVTLSCEQNLNHDAMYWYRQDPGQGLRLIYYSQIVNDFQKGDIAEGYSVSREKKESFPLTVTSAQKNPTAFYLCASSPREGSRNTIYFGEGSWLTVV.

This clone came up a few times. This sequence joins TRBV28 and TRBJ1-5; a weak D match, TRBD1 (5 bases). Germline CDR1 and CDR2: MDHEN and SYDVKM. The CDR3 spans 13 residues. V was pared by 5 bases and J by 10 bases, with 15 bases between. As DNA, the CDR3 is TGTGCCAGCAGTCAAGGGGTAACTAAACCCCAGCATTTT. Translation gives CASSQGVTKPQHF.

The rearrangement joins TRBV19 to TRBJ1-1; TRBD1 agrees at 7 bases. The V gene end was trimmed by 6 bases and the J gene end by 5 bases; junction bases not matched to a gene: 0. This CDR3 is 11 amino acids long. Germline V lookup: CDR1 LNHDA, CDR2 SQIVND (reference sequence). CDR3: CASRTGTEAFF. The CDR3 nucleotides are TGTGCCAGTAGGACAGGGACTGAAGCTTTCTTT.

The CDR3 spells CASSQVLGNYGYTF. CDR3 DNA sequence: TGTGCCAGCAGCCAAGTCCTCGGAAACTATGGCTACACCTTC. The chain uses TRBV11-2 and TRBJ1-2; D not certain. Germline lookup yields CDR1 SGHAT and CDR2 FQNNGV. V was cut by 5 bases and J by 2 bases, with 12 bases left in between. The CDR3 covers 14 residues.

A remark on this clone: Within the sample, other DNA sequences also encode this same CDR3. The rearrangement uses TRBV7-2 and TRBJ2-1; 7 bases agree with TRBD2. The CDR3 runs 19 residues. Germline CDR1 is SGHTA and CDR2 is FQGNSA. J gave up 3 bases and V 2 bases, and 16 bases lay outside the gene matches. The CDR3 nucleotides read TGTGCCAGCAGCTTAAGGGGTGGGAGGGCCCCTGCCATCTACAATGAGCAGTTCTTC. Encoded protein: CASSLRGGRAPAIYNEQFF.

This chain joins TRBV27 and TRBJ2-1; TRBD2 agrees at 8 bases. The CDR3 covers 15 residues. In germline, CDR1 is MNHEY, CDR2 SMNVEV (reference sequence). J was trimmed by 5 bases and V by 2 bases; bases with no gene match: 5. CDR3 DNA: TGTGCCAGCAGTTTACGGGAGGGCCTAGACAATGAGCAGTTCTTC. Residues: CASSLREGLDNEQFF.

This chain uses TRBV19 with TRBJ1-3, with TRBD1 as a possible D gene (5 bases). CDR3 length equals 14 residues. The ends were cut back, 10 bases at V and 0 bases at J, with 13 bases in the middle. The germline gives CDR1 LNHDA, CDR2 SQIVND (reference sequence). The CDR3 protein is CATQRGNSGNTIYF. CDR3 nucleotides: TGTGCCACCCAGCGGGGCAACTCTGGAAACACCATATATTTT.

This clone was seen only once. This chain connects TRBV6-1 to TRBJ1-1; the D is unclear. V shed 2 bases and J shed 1 base, with 5 bases lying between them. CDR1 and CDR2 (germline): MNHNS, SASEGT. The CDR3 is 13 amino acids. This CDR3 is CASSETANTEAFF. The CDR3, as DNA: TGTGCCAGCAGTGAAACGGCGAACACTGAAGCTTTCTTT.

The V call is TRBV2, the J call TRBJ2-3, with TRBD2 identical over 8 bases. This CDR3 spans 15 amino acids. Germline values: CDR1 SNHLY, CDR2 FYNNEI. V trimming: 3 bases; J trimming: 6 bases; junction bases outside the gene matches: 8. CDR3 amino acids: CASSESSGVGDTQYF. DNA of the CDR3: TGTGCCAGCAGTGAGAGTAGCGGGGTAGGTGATACGCAGTATTTT.

The V gene is TRBV7-8, the J gene TRBJ2-1; D is undetermined. V lost 5 bases and J lost 5, with 13 bases in between. CDR1 SGHVS and CDR2 FQNEAQ come from the germline V gene. CDR3 length: 14 amino acids. The CDR3 reads CASSQKVLNNEQFF. DNA of the CDR3: TGTGCCAGCAGCCAAAAAGTCCTAAACAATGAGCAGTTCTTC.

This clone was observed a few times. This chain uses TRBV10-1 with TRBJ1-5, with TRBD1 as a possible D gene (5 bases). This CDR3 region has 15 residues. The V gene's germline CDR1 is WNHNN and CDR2 SYGVQD (reference sequence). V lost 0 bases and J 6 bases, leaving 12 bases between the germline ends. The CDR3 sequence: CASSESIGEGQPQHF. The CDR3 DNA reads TGCGCCAGCAGTGAGTCGATAGGGGAAGGTCAGCCCCAGCATTTT.

This clone was counted a single time. The chain carries TRBV9 and TRBJ2-3, with 10 bases aligning to TRBD2. CDR1 SGDLS and CDR2 YYNGEE come from the germline V gene. Trimming removed 7 bases from V and 2 bases from J; junction bases left unmatched: 4. This CDR3 region has 14 residues. CDR3: CASALAGVTDTQYF. CDR3 DNA: TGTGCCAGCGCCCTAGCGGGGGTCACAGATACGCAGTATTTT. The full variable domain, in which reference TRBV9 and TRBJ2-3 provide the parts outside the CDR3, is DSGVTQTPKHLITATGQRVTLRCSPRSGDLSVYWYQQSLDQGLQFLIQYYNGEERAKGNILERFSAQQFPDLHSELNLSSLELGDSALYFCASALAGVTDTQYFGPGTRLTVL.